This entry lists 2 T cell receptor beta chains sequenced from one sample in a study of shared clonotypes between healthy human individuals. Clones were read by immunoSEQ multiplex PCR, and TCRdb kept only the in-frame ones, dropping some. The repertoire holds hundreds of thousands of clones, with about three quarters as singletons. Sequences were obtained from memory CD4+ T cells sorted from blood. The subset: CD45RA-negative fraction. All receptors derive from a woman in her thirties in good health.

Worth noting for this clone: Being one base from a much bigger clone, this may be a read error. This chain uses TRBV5-4 with TRBJ2-3; D gene uncertain. The CDR3 runs to 13 residues. Germline V gives CDR1 SGHNT, CDR2 YYREEE (reference sequence). V was clipped by 3 bases and J by 0 bases, with 5 bases between them. The CDR3 nucleotides are TGTGCCAGCAGCTCCGTAAGCACAGATACGCAGTATTTT. Amino acid sequence: CASSSVSTDTQYF.

This clone was seen a few times. V usage is TRBV29-1 and J usage is TRBJ2-5; weak D call: TRBD1 (6 bases). The V and J ends lost 4 bases and 2 bases respectively, with 8 bases between them. This CDR3 is 12 amino acids long. Germline CDR1 and CDR2: SQVTM and ANQGSEA. The CDR3 here is CSVADRQETQYF. CDR3 coding DNA: TGCAGCGTTGCGGACAGACAAGAGACCCAGTACTTC.